These T cell receptor beta chains were read from a single sample in a study of blood T cell repertoires in COVID-19. Sequencing used immunoSEQ multiplex PCR; TCRdb keeps in-frame clones, though not all of them. The repertoire holds about 250,000 clones, with 84% as singletons. Sequencing was done on a sample of peripheral blood. The receptor set was obtained from a man in his fifties with acute or convalescent COVID-19. CDR3s include the opening cysteine and the closing phenylalanine or tryptophan. A D gene is named only where the DNA matches it firmly. Clone size is shown for a subset of rows, as once, few, many or a class of expanded clone.

>TRBJ1-6|TRBV30|few|17|TRBD1
CAWNSRQGGPVNSPLHF
TGTGCCTGGAACTCTAGACAGGGCGGCCCCGTCAATTCACCCCTCCACTTT
>TRBJ2-2|TRBV19|NA|15|TRBD1
CASNRDRGSTGELFF
TGTGCCAGCAACCGGGACAGGGGATCGACCGGGGAGCTGTTTTTT
>TRBJ2-4|TRBV13|NA|16|NA
CASSSRRGGSQNIQYF
TGTGCCAGCAGCTCCCGAAGGGGGGGTTCTCAAAACATTCAGTACTTC
>TRBJ2-5|TRBV6-1|NA|14|TRBD1
CASSDGWTGETQYF
TGTGCCAGCAGTGACGGATGGACAGGGGAGACCCAGTACTTC
>TRBJ1-1|TRBV19|NA|14|TRBD1
CASSPDRGGTEAFF
TGTGCCAGTAGTCCGGACAGGGGCGGCACTGAAGCTTTCTTT
>TRBJ1-1|TRBV19|few|14|TRBD1
CASSGDRGSAEAFF
TGTGCCAGTAGTGGGGACAGGGGGAGTGCTGAAGCTTTCTTT
>TRBJ2-1|TRBV4-1|few|15|NA
CASSQGQGPYNEQFF
TGCGCCAGCAGCCAAGGGCAGGGCCCCTACAATGAGCAGTTCTTC
>TRBJ2-1|TRBV11-2|NA|14|NA
CASSLDRDDNEQFF
TGTGCCAGCAGCTTAGACAGGGATGACAATGAGCAGTTCTTC
>TRBJ1-1|TRBV12-3/TRBV12-4|NA|11|NA
CASSFITEAFF
TGTGCCAGCAGTTTTATCACTGAAGCTTTCTTT
>TRBJ2-3|TRBV10-3|NA|16|TRBD1
CAISGGSGQGTDTQYF
TGTGCCATCAGTGGGGGGTCGGGACAGGGCACAGATACGCAGTATTTT
>TRBJ2-5|TRBV5-4|NA|14|TRBD2
CASSLAGAEETQYF
TGTGCCAGCAGCCTAGCGGGAGCGGAAGAGACCCAGTACTTC
>TRBJ2-2|TRBV5-1|NA|15|NA
CASSPGTENTGELFF
TGCGCCAGCAGCCCCGGGACTGAGAACACCGGGGAGCTGTTTTTT
>TRBJ1-1|TRBV11-3|NA|12|NA
CASSFQNTEAFF
TGTGCCAGCAGCTTTCAGAACACTGAAGCTTTCTTT
>TRBJ1-3|TRBV10-3|NA|14|NA
CAISTGVWRNTIYF
TGTGCCATCAGTACGGGGGTTTGGAGAAACACCATATATTTT
>TRBJ2-5|TRBV12-3/TRBV12-4|few|13|NA
CASSLVRQETQYF
TGTGCCAGCAGTTTGGTCCGGCAAGAGACCCAGTACTTC
>TRBJ2-1|TRBV7-8|NA|11|NA
CASRLTGEQFF
TGTGCCAGCAGATTGACTGGTGAGCAGTTCTTC
>TRBJ2-2|TRBV6-5|once|15|TRBD1
CASSSSGTATGELFF
TGTGCCAGCAGTTCCTCCGGGACAGCCACCGGGGAGCTGTTTTTT
>TRBJ2-7|TRBV11-3|NA|14|TRBD1
CASSSRDSSYEQYF
TGTGCCAGCAGCTCCCGGGACAGCTCCTACGAGCAGTACTTC
>TRBJ2-1|TRBV10-2|NA|15|NA
CASSVVPGSYNEQFF
TGCGCCAGCAGTGTGGTTCCGGGAAGTTACAATGAGCAGTTCTTC
>TRBJ1-2|TRBV28|NA|13|TRBD1
CASSPGTARSYTF
TGTGCCAGCAGTCCGGGGACAGCCAGGAGCTACACCTTC
>TRBJ2-1|TRBV13|NA|15|NA
CASSLSGTSHNEQFF
TGTGCCAGCAGCTTAAGTGGGACAAGTCACAATGAGCAGTTCTTC
>TRBJ2-1|TRBV11-3|NA|16|TRBD2
CASSPFEAGAANEQFF
TGTGCCAGCAGCCCTTTCGAGGCGGGAGCCGCTAATGAGCAGTTCTTC
>TRBJ2-7|TRBV12-3/TRBV12-4|NA|12|NA
CASKQHRDEQYF
TGTGCCAGCAAACAACACAGGGACGAGCAGTACTTC
>TRBJ1-1|TRBV27|NA|15|NA
CASSPIPTGNTEAFF
TGTGCCAGCAGCCCGATCCCTACAGGGAACACTGAAGCTTTCTTT
>TRBJ2-7|TRBV25-1|once|14|NA
CASSEAGHSYEQYF
TGTGCCAGCAGTGAGGCAGGCCACTCCTACGAGCAGTACTTC
>TRBJ2-1|TRBV18|NA|16|TRBD2
CASSPPGLAGGNEQFF
TGTGCCAGCTCACCACCGGGACTAGCGGGGGGCAATGAGCAGTTCTTC
>TRBJ1-4|TRBV11-2|once|15|TRBD1
CASSGGGQENEKLFF
TGTGCCAGCAGCGGGGGGGGACAGGAGAATGAAAAACTGTTTTTT
>TRBJ2-5|TRBV11-2|NA|14|NA
CASSNSGVQETQYF
TGTGCCAGCAGCAATAGCGGAGTTCAAGAGACCCAGTACTTC
>TRBJ2-7|TRBV6-5|NA|16|TRBD1
CASSYSTTGIIYEQYF
TGTGCCAGCAGTTACTCGACGACAGGGATCATTTACGAGCAGTACTTC
>TRBJ2-3|TRBV15|NA|17|TRBD2
CATSREVRDYRTDTQYF
TGTGCCACCAGCAGGGAGGTCCGGGACTACCGCACAGATACGCAGTATTTT
>TRBJ1-2|TRBV19|NA|14|NA
CASTDRKVNYGYTF
TGTGCCAGTACCGACAGGAAGGTAAACTATGGCTACACCTTC
>TRBJ2-1|TRBV7-3|NA|13|NA
CASSLARSREQFF
TGTGCCAGCAGCCTAGCCCGTTCTCGAGAGCAGTTCTTC
>TRBJ1-6|TRBV5-1|NA|16|TRBD1
CASSLFGRDRASPLHF
TGCGCCAGCAGCTTGTTCGGTCGGGACAGGGCGTCACCCCTCCACTTT
>TRBJ1-5|TRBV6-5|NA|15|NA
CASNKGAYSNQPQHF
TGTGCCAGCAATAAAGGGGCCTATAGCAATCAGCCCCAGCATTTT
>TRBJ1-1|TRBV2|NA|16|TRBD1
CASIVPGQGTKAEAFF
TGTGCCAGCATCGTCCCGGGACAGGGGACGAAGGCTGAAGCTTTCTTT
>TRBJ1-1|TRBV6-1|NA|15|NA
CASSETSSRAGLAFF
TGTGCCAGCAGTGAAACCTCCTCACGGGCAGGGCTGGCTTTCTTT
>TRBJ1-4|TRBV29-1|few|12|NA
CSVVREGEKLFF
TGCAGCGTGGTCAGGGAGGGTGAAAAACTGTTTTTT
>TRBJ1-2|TRBV7-2|NA|14|TRBD1
CASSEPGQRFGYTF
TGTGCCAGCAGCGAGCCGGGACAGCGTTTTGGCTACACCTTC
>TRBJ2-7|TRBV21-1|NA|15|NA
CARELLAGNSYEQYF
TGTGCCAGAGAACTACTAGCAGGGAATTCCTACGAGCAGTACTTC
>TRBJ1-2|TRBV5-1|NA|13|NA
CASSLSSNYGYTF
TGCGCCAGCAGCTTGTCGAGTAACTATGGCTACACCTTC
>TRBJ2-7|TRBV30|NA|13|NA
CAWTREVPYEQYF
TGTGCCTGGACCAGGGAAGTCCCCTACGAGCAGTACTTC
>TRBJ1-3|TRBV6-5|NA|14|NA
CASKGILSGNTIYF
TGTGCCAGCAAGGGGATCCTCTCTGGAAACACCATATATTTT
>TRBJ2-1|TRBV10-3|NA|19|TRBD2
CAISERHYGLAFTYNEQFF
TGTGCCATCAGTGAGAGGCACTACGGACTAGCGTTTACCTACAATGAGCAGTTCTTC
>TRBJ2-7|TRBV7-9|few|14|NA
CASSSTGLLYEQYF
TGTGCCAGCAGCTCAACGGGACTCCTCTACGAGCAGTACTTC
>TRBJ1-1|TRBV29-1|NA|12|NA
CSGWGDQTEAFF
TGCAGCGGTTGGGGGGATCAAACTGAAGCTTTCTTT
>TRBJ2-5|TRBV12-3/TRBV12-4|NA|12|NA
CASRYSGGPQYF
TGTGCCAGCAGATATTCCGGGGGGCCCCAGTACTTC
>TRBJ2-2|TRBV29-1|NA|14|NA
CSVATGIGTGELFF
TGCAGCGTTGCCACCGGGATCGGCACCGGGGAGCTGTTTTTT
>TRBJ1-3|TRBV6-5|NA|15|NA
CASSYDSLPGNTIYF
TGTGCCAGCAGTTACGACAGCCTACCTGGAAACACCATATATTTT
>TRBJ2-3|TRBV27|NA|16|TRBD1
CASSNRQGTNPDTQYF
TGTGCCAGCAGTAATCGACAGGGGACAAATCCAGATACGCAGTATTTT
>TRBJ1-5|TRBV16|NA|16|NA
CASSQGQSRGNQPQHF
TGTGCCAGCAGCCAAGGACAGTCTAGGGGCAATCAGCCCCAGCATTTT
>TRBJ1-5|TRBV3-1/TRBV3-2|many|15|NA
CASSPYGGGRGPQHF
TGTGCCAGCAGCCCGTACGGAGGTGGGAGAGGGCCCCAGCATTTT
>TRBJ2-3|TRBV7-3|NA|14|NA
CASSPRGATDTQYF
TGTGCCAGCAGCCCCCGGGGGGCCACAGATACGCAGTATTTT
>TRBJ2-1|TRBV24-1|NA|11|NA
CATWFRDEQFF
TGTGCCACCTGGTTCCGGGATGAGCAGTTCTTC
>TRBJ2-4|TRBV6-5|NA|15|NA
CASRAQGVAKNIQYF
TGTGCCAGCAGAGCACAGGGTGTTGCCAAAAACATTCAGTACTTC
>TRBJ1-2|TRBV5-1|NA|13|NA
CASRLQEIYGYTF
TGCGCCAGCAGGTTACAGGAGATCTATGGCTACACCTTC
>TRBJ1-4|TRBV5-1|NA|14|TRBD1
CASSFDRGREKLFF
TGCGCCAGCAGCTTTGACAGGGGGCGGGAAAAACTGTTTTTT
>TRBJ1-1|TRBV12-5|NA|17|NA
CASGLDILARGDTEAFF
TGTGCTAGTGGTTTGGACATTTTGGCGCGGGGGGACACTGAAGCTTTCTTT
>TRBJ1-2|TRBV19|few|12|TRBD1
CASSRDRDGYTF
TGTGCCAGTAGCCGGGACAGGGATGGCTACACCTTC
>TRBJ2-5|TRBV25-1|NA|14|TRBD2
CAILRREVGETQYF
TGTGCCATCCTGCGGCGGGAGGTCGGGGAGACCCAGTACTTC